This T cell receptor (beta chain) was captured in a study of blood T cell repertoires in COVID-19. Study-wide context: COVID-19 samples, acute and convalescent, were from the United States, Italy and Spain.

Germline values: CDR1 MNHEY, CDR2 SVGAGI. The CDR3 spans 13 residues. The V end was cut by 5 bases, the J end by 3 bases, with 8 bases between. While infection was still active, Seattle patients were enrolled and then followed longitudinally. How the authors handled the data: Reference gene primer amplification gave nucleated cell count estimates. Profiling relied on immunoSEQ multiplex PCR, and the TCRdb table lists in-frame clones only, not all of them. The V and J calls and clone size were taken over from that table, and D and trimming were inferred from the DNA. This sample has some 200,000 clones; roughly 80% occur once, and the top ten carry roughly a tenth.

The rearrangement joins TRBV6-5 to TRBJ1-3; D not certain. The sample taken for sequencing was peripheral blood. This TCR came from an elderly woman with COVID-19, enrolled during active disease. CDR3 bases: TGTGCCAGCAGTATTAGTGATGGAAACACCATATATTTT. The encoded protein is CASSISDGNTIYF.